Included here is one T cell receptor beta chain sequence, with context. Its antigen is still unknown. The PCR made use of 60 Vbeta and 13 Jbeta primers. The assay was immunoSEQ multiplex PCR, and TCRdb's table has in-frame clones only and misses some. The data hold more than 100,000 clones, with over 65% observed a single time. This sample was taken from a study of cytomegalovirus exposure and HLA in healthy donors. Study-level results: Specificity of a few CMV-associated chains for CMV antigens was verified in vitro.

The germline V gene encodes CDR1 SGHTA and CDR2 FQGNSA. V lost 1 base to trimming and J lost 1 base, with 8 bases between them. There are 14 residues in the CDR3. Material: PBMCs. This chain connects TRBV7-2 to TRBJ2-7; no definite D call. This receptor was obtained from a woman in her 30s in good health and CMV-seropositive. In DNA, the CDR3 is TGTGCCAGCAGCTTAGGTCCAGTTTCCTACGAGCAGTACTTC. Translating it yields CASSLGPVSYEQYF.